The 17 T cell receptor beta chains presented below share a single source sample, sequenced in a study of T cell responses to AZD1222 COVID-19 vaccine. This table comes from immunoSEQ multiplex PCR, and its TCRdb copy is limited to in-frame clones, with some not included. This table holds approximately 150,000 clones, around nine tenths found once. Source: peripheral blood, taken 28 days after the second AZD1222 dose. These TCRs come from an adult who received the AZD1222 COVID-19 vaccine.

The count of this clone is one. The rearrangement uses TRBV6-5 and TRBJ1-1, with D perhaps TRBD1 (5 bases). The CDR3 is 14 amino acids. Germline V CDR1 and CDR2: MNHEY, SVGAGI. V lost 0 bases and J lost 4, with 9 bases in between. CDR3 in amino acids: CASSYSWGGTEAFF. The DNA for the CDR3 is TGTGCCAGCAGTTACTCATGGGGGGGCACTGAAGCTTTCTTT.

DNA for the CDR3: TGTGCCAGCAGCCCGAGGACCGGGACAGGGGGCTATGGCTACACCTTC. This sequence encodes CASSPRTGTGGYGYTF. The V and J genes are TRBV3-1 (or the pseudogene TRBV3-2) and TRBJ1-2, with 11 bases fitting TRBD1. Germline assignment: CDR1 LGHDT and CDR2 YNNKEL (reference sequence). The CDR3 length is 16 residues. V gave up 4 bases and J gave up 4 bases; unmatched junction bases: 8.

This clone came up once. The chain recombines TRBV30 with TRBJ1-6, with a weak D call TRBD1 (5 bases). The germline V gene encodes CDR1 GTSNPN and CDR2 SVGIG (reference sequence). CDR3 length: 13 residues. V was pared by 0 bases and J by 9 bases, with 9 bases between. As DNA, the CDR3 is TGTGCCTGGAGTGTAGGGGTGTCTTCACCCCTCCACTTT. It encodes CAWSVGVSSPLHF.

The V and J genes are TRBV6-5 and TRBJ1-2; D uncertain. Germline V gene sequence: CDR1 MNHEY, CDR2 SVGAGI. CDR3 length: 14 amino acids. V lost 7 bases to trimming and J lost 8 bases, with 20 bases between them. The chain's CDR3 is CASIQSGLGNGYTF. The CDR3 DNA reads TGTGCCAGCATCCAGTCGGGGTTGGGGAACGGCTACACCTTC.

V gene TRBV11-2 combines with J gene TRBJ1-2; D is possibly TRBD1 (6 bases). V lost 1 base to trimming and J lost 13 bases, with 22 bases between them. The CDR3 length is 15 residues. Germline-derived CDR1 and CDR2 are SGHAT and FQNNGV. The DNA of the CDR3 is TGTGCCAGCAGCTTAGCCTCCGGGACAATCCCTCCGGCCACCTTC. Translating it yields CASSLASGTIPPATF.

The chain combines TRBV19 with TRBJ1-2, with TRBD1 matching over 9 bases. The CDR3 has 15 amino acids. The germline V gene has CDR1 LNHDA and CDR2 SQIVND (reference sequence). With V trimmed by 2 bases and J by 4 bases, 5 bases remained unmatched. For the CDR3, the DNA is TGTGCCAGTAGTATATGGGACAGGGTTCCCTATGGCTACACCTTC. This sequence encodes CASSIWDRVPYGYTF.

The CDR3 DNA reads TGTGCCAGCAGGGAACAGGGGTTCGCCGGGGAGCTGTTTTTT. Translated: CASREQGFAGELFF. The chain links TRBV7-2 to TRBJ2-2; 7 bases align to TRBD1. The CDR3 sequence is 14 residues long. Trimming cost V 6 bases and J 6 bases; bases outside gene matches: 7. Germline loops: CDR1 SGHTA, CDR2 FQGNSA.

This clone showed up just a few times. The sample carries other DNA sequences with the same CDR3. The chain recombines TRBV24-1 with TRBJ1-4; D not resolved. Trimming pared 3 bases from V and 4 bases from J, leaving 5 bases between. CDR3 length equals 13 residues. CDR1 and CDR2 (germline): KGHDR, SFDVKD. The CDR3 protein is CATSDARNEKLFF. For the CDR3, the DNA is TGTGCCACCAGTGATGCCCGTAATGAAAAACTGTTTTTT.

The chain links TRBV6-5 to TRBJ1-5; perhaps TRBD1 as D (5 bases). Germline assignment: CDR1 MNHEY and CDR2 SVGAGI. With 10 bases removed from V and 13 bases from J, the gap between germline ends came to 17 bases. The CDR3 loop spans 11 amino acids. CDR3 nucleotide sequence: TGTGCCACATCTTACCTGACAGATCAGCATTTT. Residues: CATSYLTDQHF.

The genes are TRBV7-2 and TRBJ2-5; the match to TRBD2 covers 9 bases. Germline V gene lookup returns CDR1 SGHTA and CDR2 FQGNSA. J lost 5 bases, V lost 6 bases, and 10 bases had no gene match. The CDR3 consists of 15 residues. CDR3 DNA: TGTGCCAGCAGTGCAGCGGGGGGCCTCCTGGAGACCCAGTACTTC. Its protein is CASSAAGGLLETQYF.

The table lists this clone with a few counts. The V and J genes are TRBV11-2 and TRBJ1-3; D is unresolved. Between the trimmed V and J ends, which lost 1 base and 2 bases, there was a span of 12 bases. The germline V gene has CDR1 SGHAT and CDR2 FQNNGV. The CDR3 extends over 16 amino acids. In DNA, the CDR3 is TGTGCCAGCAGCTTAGTTAGTCCCGGACCTGGAAACACCATATATTTT. Its protein product is CASSLVSPGPGNTIYF.

V gene TRBV9 combines with J gene TRBJ1-4; no clear D. V lost 0 bases, J lost 5 bases, and 17 bases lay in between. In germline, CDR1 is SGDLS, CDR2 YYNGEE. The CDR3 is 17 amino acids. CDR3 protein: CASSVESSASLNEKLFF. CDR3 sequence (DNA): TGTGCCAGCAGCGTAGAGTCCTCAGCCAGCTTGAATGAAAAACTGTTTTTT.

The chain combines TRBV5-1 with TRBJ1-5; 9 nucleotides align to TRBD1. V shed 4 bases and J 14 bases; nucleotides not matched to a gene: 13. The CDR3 is made up of 14 amino acids. Germline values: CDR1 SGHRS, CDR2 YFSETQ. The CDR3 loop is CASSRDRASPDKHF. The CDR3 DNA reads TGCGCCAGCAGCAGGGACAGGGCCTCCCCGGATAAGCATTTT.

The chain has TRBV7-9 and TRBJ2-7; perhaps TRBD1 as D (6 bases). Germline values: CDR1 SEHNR, CDR2 FQNEAQ (reference sequence). V lost 5 bases and J 2 bases, leaving 28 bases between the germline ends. The CDR3 length is 19 residues. The CDR3 reads CASSKTAGPLAQGTYEQYF. The CDR3 bases are TGTGCCAGCAGCAAGACAGCCGGGCCCTTAGCACAGGGTACCTACGAGCAGTACTTC.

The chain recombines TRBV5-5 with TRBJ1-1, with a possible D match to TRBD1 (5 bases). The CDR3 has 14 residues. V was shortened by 0 bases and J by 4 bases, with 10 bases between the two germline ends. The germline gives CDR1 SGHKS, CDR2 YYEKEE (reference sequence). The CDR3 reads CASSLVQGRTEAFF. Written as DNA, the CDR3 is TGTGCCAGCAGCTTGGTCCAGGGACGCACTGAAGCTTTCTTT.

The V gene is TRBV7-9, the J gene TRBJ2-1; TRBD2 agrees at 14 bases. Germline V gene lookup returns CDR1 SEHNR and CDR2 FQNEAQ (reference sequence). After removal of 5 bases from V and 12 bases from J, the junction contained 18 bases not matched to a gene. The CDR3 length is 18 residues. The CDR3 protein is CASSRTQNRLAGGRGQFF. CDR3 coding DNA: TGTGCCAGCAGCCGCACCCAAAACCGACTAGCGGGAGGGCGGGGGCAGTTCTTC.

This chain joins TRBV25-1 and TRBJ2-7, with 7 bases lining up with TRBD1. The CDR3 loop spans 13 amino acids. Germline CDR1 reads MGHDK; CDR2 reads SYGVNS. The V gene end was trimmed by 10 bases and the J gene end by 4 bases; junction bases not matched to a gene: 10. CDR3 DNA sequence: TGTGCCACCACCGAGACAGGGAAATACGAGCAGTACTTC. It is translated as CATTETGKYEQYF.